Listed below are T cell receptor beta chains from one sample, sequenced in a study of long-term antiretroviral therapy in people with HIV. TCRdb keeps only in-frame clones here, not all; method: immunoSEQ multiplex PCR. In the table there are roughly 32,000 clones, approximately 85% of which are singletons. Sample: unsorted PBMCs, taken about 3.5 years after starting antiretroviral therapy. The source of these receptors is a man aged 18-30 years with HIV. The CDR3 runs from the conserved cysteine through the conserved F or W. D genes are given only for firm matches. Clone size is not always given. Where it is, it says once, few, many or a class for expanded clones.

j_gene,d_gene,abundance,v_gene,CDR3aa,CDR3nt
TRBJ1-2,-,-,TRBV6-1,CASSEAGHNYGYTF,TGTGCCAGCAGTGAAGCAGGGCACAACTATGGCTACACCTTC
TRBJ2-7,-,-,TRBV27,CASSLGQATYEQYF,TGTGCCAGCAGTTTAGGGCAGGCTACCTACGAGCAGTACTTC
TRBJ2-7,-,-,TRBV29-1,CSAVTLFSYEQYF,TGCAGCGCCGTGACACTCTTCTCCTACGAGCAGTACTTC
TRBJ1-1,-,once,TRBV7-9,CASSPRLNTEAFF,TGTGCCAGCAGCCCTCGACTGAACACTGAAGCTTTCTTT
TRBJ2-2,TRBD1,once,TRBV6-5,CASSYVATGGEVF,TGTGCCAGCAGTTACGTCGCGACAGGGGGCGAGGTTTTT
TRBJ1-1,-,-,TRBV7-8,CASSFSRVAPSTEAFF,TGTGCCAGCAGCTTTAGTCGTGTTGCCCCGAGCACTGAAGCTTTCTTT
TRBJ1-5,-,few,TRBV27,CASSLSLNQPQHF,TGTGCCAGCAGTTTGAGCCTCAATCAGCCCCAGCATTTT
TRBJ1-1,-,-,TRBV6-5,CASSYGVFTEAFF,TGTGCCAGCAGTTACGGGGTTTTCACTGAAGCTTTCTTT
TRBJ2-3,TRBD2,-,TRBV7-2,CASSLAGGPGDTQYF,TGTGCCAGCAGCTTAGCGGGAGGGCCCGGAGATACGCAGTATTTT
TRBJ1-1,-,-,TRBV7-6,CASSAKGVGGEDTEAFF,TGTGCCAGCAGCGCCAAAGGGGTGGGTGGGGAGGACACTGAAGCTTTCTTT
TRBJ1-1,-,-,TRBV5-6,CASSWGGEAGTEAFF,TGTGCCAGCAGCTGGGGGGGCGAGGCTGGCACTGAAGCTTTCTTT
TRBJ1-1,TRBD1,-,TRBV14,CASSRPGGPNTEAFF,TGTGCCAGCAGCCGACCAGGGGGCCCGAACACTGAAGCTTTCTTT
TRBJ1-2,-,-,TRBV5-8,CASSLAPGDGYTF,TGTGCCAGCAGCTTGGCCCCGGGGGATGGCTACACCTTC
TRBJ1-1,TRBD1,-,TRBV6-1,CASSGQGVETEAFF,TGTGCCAGCAGTGGACAGGGAGTTGAAACTGAAGCTTTCTTT
TRBJ1-1,-,-,TRBV15,CATSRDLQLEGVVEAFF,TGTGCCACCAGCAGAGATCTGCAGTTGGAGGGCGTAGTGGAGGCTTTCTTT
TRBJ1-2,-,-,TRBV19,CASSIWGRSAGYTF,TGTGCCAGTAGTATTTGGGGGCGATCGGCTGGCTACACCTTC
TRBJ2-7,-,few,TRBV27,CASSLSPVGAGEQYF,TGTGCCAGCAGTTTATCGCCGGTAGGGGCGGGGGAGCAGTACTTC
TRBJ2-1,TRBD2,-,TRBV19,CASTPGLAGYNEQFF,TGTGCCAGTACCCCGGGACTAGCGGGATACAATGAGCAGTTCTTC
TRBJ1-1,-,-,TRBV11-2,CASRQGNTEAFF,TGTGCCAGCCGCCAGGGTAACACTGAAGCTTTCTTT
TRBJ1-1,-,-,TRBV19,CASSPSMNTEAFF,TGTGCCAGTAGTCCCTCTATGAACACTGAAGCTTTCTTT
TRBJ2-2,-,-,TRBV5-1,CASSLGAQNTGELFF,TGCGCCAGCAGCCTCGGTGCCCAGAACACCGGGGAGCTGTTTTTT
TRBJ2-6,-,-,TRBV19,CASSIQGFSGANVLTF,TGTGCCAGTAGTATCCAGGGATTCTCTGGGGCCAACGTCCTGACTTTC